Shown below are 14 T cell receptor beta chains from a single sample sequenced in a study of blood T cell repertoires in COVID-19 (TCRdb year 2020). The method was the immunoSEQ multiplex PCR assay. TCRdb limited this immuneACCESS table to in-frame rearrangements with V and J called. A share of clones is missing; checked studies link under half to unresolved V genes, and the rest is unexplained. The sample includes 150,000 to 200,000 clones, with 80% to 85% observed a single time. Roughly 10% of the sample is taken by the ten largest. What was sequenced was peripheral blood. Receptors were obtained from a man aged 70 or older with active or convalescent COVID-19.

J is TRBJ2-7 and V is TRBV24-1; TRBD1 might be the D (6 bases). Germline-derived CDR1 and CDR2 are KGHDR and SFDVKD. The CDR3 sequence is 15 residues long. V was clipped by 4 bases and J by 1 base, with 13 bases between them. The CDR3 here is CATSDWGPGSYEQYF. In nucleotides, the CDR3 is TGTGCCACCAGTGACTGGGGGCCGGGTTCCTACGAGCAGTACTTC.

The chain is built from TRBV5-1 and TRBJ2-2, with D tentatively TRBD2 (6 bases). The CDR3 contains 16 residues. Trimming took 3 bases from V and 2 from J, leaving 14 bases between them. Germline V gene sequence: CDR1 SGHRS, CDR2 YFSETQ. CDR3 nucleotides: TGCGCCAGCAGCTACACCCCGGGGGACAACACCGGGGAGCTGTTTTTT. It is translated as CASSYTPGDNTGELFF.

J is TRBJ1-5 and V is TRBV18, with D tentatively TRBD1 (5 bases). Germline values: CDR1 KGHSH, CDR2 LQKENI. This CDR3 comprises 14 residues. V lost 6 bases, J lost 4 bases, and 13 bases lay in between. For the CDR3, the DNA is TGTGCCAGCTCCCCCGACAGAGGAAATCAGCCCCAGCATTTT. Translating it yields CASSPDRGNQPQHF.

This sequence joins TRBV18 and TRBJ1-4; 7 bases are shared with TRBD1. CDR1 is KGHSH and CDR2 is LQKENI in the germline V gene. Trimming removed 4 bases from V and 7 bases from J; junction bases left unmatched: 6. The CDR3 is made up of 14 amino acids. The CDR3 DNA reads as TGTGCCAGCTCACAAGGACAGGAAGGTGAAAAACTGTTTTTT. This sequence encodes CASSQGQEGEKLFF.

This clone came up once. The chain couples TRBV7-9 to TRBJ1-1, with 7 bases matching TRBD1. Germline loops: CDR1 SEHNR, CDR2 FQNEAQ (reference sequence). Trimming at V came to 6 bases and at J to 5 bases, leaving 12 bases not matched to a gene. The CDR3 consists of 15 residues. The CDR3 bases are TGTGCCAGCAGACCTAGACAGGGCCAAGGGACTGAAGCTTTCTTT. Its translation is CASRPRQGQGTEAFF. Complete variable domain (other parts from reference TRBV7-9 and TRBJ1-1): DTGVSQNPRHKITKRGQNVTFRCDPISEHNRLYWYRQTLGQGPEFLTYFQNEAQLEKSRLLSDRFSAERPKGSFSTLEIQRTEQGDSAMYLCASRPRQGQGTEAFFGQGTRLTVV.

The rearrangement joins TRBV12-3 or TRBV12-4 to TRBJ1-6; D unresolved. Trimming removed 5 bases at V and 8 bases at J, with 7 bases between. The CDR3 runs 12 residues. The CDR3, as DNA: TGTGCCAGCAGTCTTCAGGATTCACCCCTCCACTTT. Translation: CASSLQDSPLHF.

Here the CDR3 DNA reads TGCGCCAGCAGCTTAGTGCGGAAGAACACTGAAGCTTTCTTT. Translated, it gives CASSLVRKNTEAFF. V usage is TRBV5-1 and J usage is TRBJ1-1; D not resolved. The CDR3 length is 14 residues. Germline V gene lookup returns CDR1 SGHRS and CDR2 YFSETQ. V was cut by 2 bases and J by 1 base, with 9 bases left in between.

This sequence joins TRBV18 and TRBJ2-4; TRBD2 agrees at 7 bases. Germline loops: CDR1 KGHSH, CDR2 LQKENI. The CDR3 consists of 15 residues. J was trimmed by 1 base and V by 2 bases; bases with no gene match: 2. The DNA of the CDR3 is TGTGCCAGCTCACCAGCGGGAGTGGCCAAAAACATTCAGTACTTC. Protein product: CASSPAGVAKNIQYF.

This clone was seen a few times. The chain employs TRBV4-3 and TRBJ1-2, with 9 nucleotides matching TRBD1. Germline V lookup: CDR1 LGHNA, CDR2 YSLEER. The CDR3 consists of 17 residues. The V and J ends lost 2 bases and 0 bases, in that order; junction bases with no gene match: 7. The CDR3 sequence: CASSQSRDRATNYGYTF. The CDR3 DNA sequence: TGCGCCAGCAGCCAATCCCGGGACAGGGCGACTAACTATGGCTACACCTTC.

V is TRBV6-5 and J is TRBJ1-5; no clear D gene. The CDR3 consists of 14 residues. V lost 6 bases to trimming and J lost 2 bases, with 11 bases between them. Germline-derived CDR1 and CDR2 are MNHEY and SVGAGI. Here the CDR3 reads CASSGQSGNQPQHF. The CDR3 nucleotides are TGTGCCAGCAGCGGTCAGAGCGGCAATCAGCCCCAGCATTTT.

This clone appeared a single time. The rearrangement links TRBV4-2 to TRBJ2-5; unclear D gene. Per the germline V gene, CDR1 is LGHNA and CDR2 is YNFKEQ. Trimming took 1 base from V and 0 from J, leaving 12 bases between them. This CDR3 is built from 16 residues. The CDR3 region has the DNA TGTGCCAGCAGCCAAGTCGCAGGCACCTACCAAGAGACCCAGTACTTC. It is translated as CASSQVAGTYQETQYF.

V gene TRBV19 combines with J gene TRBJ2-7; TRBD1 matches 7 bases. This CDR3 comprises 15 residues. Losses at the gene ends were 5 bases for V and 5 bases for J; bases not matched to a gene: 12. In germline, CDR1 is LNHDA, CDR2 SQIVND (reference sequence). The CDR3 nucleotides read TGTGCCAGTAGTCCCGACAGGGCCCCCAATAACGAGCAGTACTTC. It yields the protein CASSPDRAPNNEQYF.

This chain links TRBV5-6 with TRBJ2-3; possibly TRBD2 for D (5 bases). CDR1 SGHDT and CDR2 YYEEEE come from the germline V gene. CDR3 length equals 12 residues. V was clipped by 4 bases and J by 7 bases, with 10 bases between them. The CDR3 region is CASSGPGNTQYF. CDR3 DNA: TGTGCCAGCAGCGGACCCGGGAATACGCAGTATTTT. Combining the CDR3 with reference TRBV5-6 and TRBJ2-3 gives the whole variable domain DAGVTQSPTHLIKTRGQQVTLRCSPKSGHDTVSWYQQALGQGPQFIFQYYEEEERQRGNFPDRFSGHQFPNYSSELNVNALLLGDSALYLCASSGPGNTQYFGPGTRLTVL.

A single count supports this clone. The rearrangement joins TRBV7-6 to TRBJ2-1, with TRBD1 as a possible D gene (7 bases). The CDR3 has 13 residues. Per the germline V gene, CDR1 is SGHVS and CDR2 is FNYEAQ. V was cut by 6 bases and J by 4 bases, with 10 bases left in between. The DNA for the CDR3 is TGTGCCAGCAGGCGGGACAGATACAATGAGCAGTTCTTC. Its translation: CASRRDRYNEQFF. The variable domain in full, completed from reference TRBV7-6 and TRBJ2-1, reads GAGVSQSPRYKVTKRGQDVALRCDPISGHVSLYWYRQALGQGPEFLTYFNYEAQQDKSGLPNDRFSAERPEGSISTLTIQRTEQRDSAMYRCASRRDRYNEQFFGPGTRLTVL.